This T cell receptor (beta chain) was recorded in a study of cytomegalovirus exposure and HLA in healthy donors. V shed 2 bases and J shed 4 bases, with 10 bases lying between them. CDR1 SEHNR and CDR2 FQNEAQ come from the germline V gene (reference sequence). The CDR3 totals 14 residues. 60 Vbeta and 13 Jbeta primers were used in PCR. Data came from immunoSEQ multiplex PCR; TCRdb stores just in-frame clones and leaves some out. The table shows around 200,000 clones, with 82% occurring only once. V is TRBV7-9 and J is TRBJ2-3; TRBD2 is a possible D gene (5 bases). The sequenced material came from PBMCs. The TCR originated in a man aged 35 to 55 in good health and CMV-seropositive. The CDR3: CASSLSSGSDTQYF. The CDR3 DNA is TGTGCCAGCAGCTTATCTTCGGGATCAGATACGCAGTATTTT.